This is a list of T cell receptor beta chains from one sample in a study of cytomegalovirus exposure and HLA in healthy donors. This table comes from immunoSEQ multiplex PCR, and its TCRdb copy is limited to in-frame clones, with some not included. The table includes about 190,000 clones, roughly 80% detected once. The sequenced material came from PBMCs. The receptor source for this set is a woman in her late teens or twenties in good health and CMV-seronegative. Each CDR3 is given with its conserved first and last residue. Fields, in order: CDR3 DNA, CDR3 protein, clone size, J gene, D gene, CDR3 length, V gene. The D gene is left open where the match is weak. The listing skips clone size in some rows; elsewhere it reads once, few, many or a size class.

TGTGCCAGTAGTATAGCGGGTAGAGGCGAGCAGTACTTC,CASSIAGRGEQYF,few,TRBJ2-7,.,13,TRBV19
TGCGCCAGCAGCTTGTTTCCCCCAGGGGCCTACAATGAGCAGTTCTTC,CASSLFPPGAYNEQFF,.,TRBJ2-1,.,16,TRBV5-1
TGTGCCAGCAGCCCGACAGGGTTTGTGAACACTGAAGCTTTCTTT,CASSPTGFVNTEAFF,.,TRBJ1-1,TRBD1,15,TRBV7-9
TGTGCCAGCAGCTTTTCGGACAGGCGGACTTATGGCTACACCTTC,CASSFSDRRTYGYTF,.,TRBJ1-2,TRBD1,15,TRBV7-9
TGTGCCAGCAGTTTGCCGGGTTGGAGATATGGCTACACCTTC,CASSLPGWRYGYTF,.,TRBJ1-2,.,14,TRBV28
TGTGCCAGCTCGAGCGGGAGGGCCCAGTACGAGCAGTACTTC,CASSSGRAQYEQYF,few,TRBJ2-7,TRBD2,14,TRBV4-2
TGTGCCAGCAGCTTGTTTCAGGTCGCGAATGAAGCTTTCTTT,CASSLFQVANEAFF,.,TRBJ1-1,.,14,TRBV11-2
TGTGCCAGCAGCCCCCGGGCTAGCGGGGCCAATGAGCAGTTCTTC,CASSPRASGANEQFF,.,TRBJ2-1,TRBD2,15,TRBV5-4
TGTGCCAGCAGCTTAGTAGGCGGGCCAGTTAGCTACACCTTC,CASSLVGGPVSYTF,.,TRBJ1-2,.,14,TRBV7-9
TGCGCCAGCAGCCAAGTGATAGCGGGAGGGGTTGAGCAGTTCTTC,CASSQVIAGGVEQFF,.,TRBJ2-1,TRBD2,15,TRBV4-3
TGTGCCAGTACCGCAGAGGGGGGGCTGGGCGAGCAGTACTTC,CASTAEGGLGEQYF,once,TRBJ2-7,.,14,TRBV19
TGTGCCAGCAGTTTATCCGCTTGGAGGGAGGAGACCCAGTACTTC,CASSLSAWREETQYF,once,TRBJ2-5,.,15,TRBV27
TGTGCCAGCAGCACAGGGGGCGCGTCTGGAAACACCATATATTTT,CASSTGGASGNTIYF,.,TRBJ1-3,TRBD1,15,TRBV5-4
TGTGCCAGCAGCGCAGGGGTGGGCTACGAGCAGTACTTC,CASSAGVGYEQYF,.,TRBJ2-7,.,13,TRBV27
TGCGCCAGCGCGTACCTCAATGAGCAGTTCTTC,CASAYLNEQFF,.,TRBJ2-1,.,11,TRBV5-1
TGCGCCAGCAGCGAAGGAATAGCGGGGGCCTACAATGAGCAGTTCTTC,CASSEGIAGAYNEQFF,.,TRBJ2-1,TRBD2,16,TRBV4-3
TGTGCCAGCAGCTTATGGGCTAGCAACTACGAGCAGTACTTC,CASSLWASNYEQYF,few,TRBJ2-7,.,14,TRBV7-2
TGTGCCAGCAGCTTAGCGCATGACACCTCCTACGAGCAGTACTTC,CASSLAHDTSYEQYF,once,TRBJ2-7,.,15,TRBV7-9
TGTGCCAGCAGCGTCGGGGCGGGACCCTACGAGCAGTACTTC,CASSVGAGPYEQYF,once,TRBJ2-7,.,14,TRBV9
TGTGCCAGCAGTTTCGGGGTCTCCTACGAGCAGTACTTC,CASSFGVSYEQYF,.,TRBJ2-7,.,13,TRBV28
TGTGCCAGCAGCCCTAGACCCGGACAGTCGAGGGAGAAACTGTTTTTT,CASSPRPGQSREKLFF,.,TRBJ1-4,.,16,TRBV7-2
TGTGCCTGGAACGACAGGGATTTGAGCTATGGCTACACCTTC,CAWNDRDLSYGYTF,.,TRBJ1-2,TRBD1,14,TRBV30
TGTGCCAGCAGCTTAGCTCCTAACAGGGTCCCTGAAAAACTGTTTTTT,CASSLAPNRVPEKLFF,once,TRBJ1-4,.,16,TRBV11-3
TGTGCCAGCTCACCGCTTCGACAGGGTGGGGAGCAGTACTTC,CASSPLRQGGEQYF,.,TRBJ2-7,TRBD1,14,TRBV18
TGTGCCAGCAGCTTAGGTGGGACAGGGGGCGCCGAGCAGTACTTC,CASSLGGTGGAEQYF,.,TRBJ2-7,TRBD1,15,TRBV11-2
TGTGCCAGCAGCCCTCCCCTCCTAGGGCAGTTCTTC,CASSPPLLGQFF,.,TRBJ2-1,.,12,TRBV7-2
TGCGCCAGCAGCCCCGGACAGCGGACTAACTATGGCTACACCTTC,CASSPGQRTNYGYTF,.,TRBJ1-2,.,15,TRBV5-1
TGTGCCAGCAGCCCCAGGGTGGGGGGGAACACTGAAGCTTTCTTT,CASSPRVGGNTEAFF,.,TRBJ1-1,.,15,TRBV11-3
TGTGCCATCAGTGAGACGGCGATTGGGCCAGATACGCAGTATTTT,CAISETAIGPDTQYF,.,TRBJ2-3,.,15,TRBV10-3
TGTGCCAGCAGTCAACAATACAGGGGGCGGACTGAAGCTTTCTTT,CASSQQYRGRTEAFF,once,TRBJ1-1,TRBD1,15,TRBV28
TGTGCCAGCAGCCACAGTTATTACTACGAGCAGTACTTC,CASSHSYYYEQYF,.,TRBJ2-7,.,13,TRBV14
TGTGCCAGCAGTCCCAGGACTAGCGGGAAGAGTAATGAGCAGTTCTTC,CASSPRTSGKSNEQFF,.,TRBJ2-1,TRBD2,16,TRBV25-1
TGTGCCAGCAGCGTAGCTGGGACAGGGTCTGAAAAACTGTTTTTT,CASSVAGTGSEKLFF,once,TRBJ1-4,TRBD1,15,TRBV9
TGCGCCAGCAGCCGAACAGGGGTGAGCACCGGGGAGCTGTTTTTT,CASSRTGVSTGELFF,.,TRBJ2-2,TRBD1,15,TRBV4-3
TGTGCCAGCACCTCCCCGGACAGCCAGTGGGGCTACACCTTC,CASTSPDSQWGYTF,.,TRBJ1-2,.,14,TRBV6-6
TGTGCCAGCAGCTTCGAGTCCTCTGGGGCCAACGTCCTGACTTTC,CASSFESSGANVLTF,once,TRBJ2-6,.,15,TRBV7-2
TGCGCCAGCAGCATCCCAGGGGGCACGTCCTACAATGAGCAGTTCTTC,CASSIPGGTSYNEQFF,few,TRBJ2-1,TRBD1,16,TRBV5-1
TGCGCCAGCAGTCTCGTTTCCGGGACAGGCCAAGAGACCCAGTACTTC,CASSLVSGTGQETQYF,once,TRBJ2-5,TRBD1,16,TRBV5-1
TGTGCCAGCAGTTCCTTTCCAGGGGGTGGCTACACCTTC,CASSSFPGGGYTF,.,TRBJ1-2,TRBD1,13,TRBV28
TGTGCCAGCAAGGGGAATGGCTACACCTTC,CASKGNGYTF,.,TRBJ1-2,.,10,TRBV6-6